The clone carrying this TCR beta chain was picked up a small number of times. Its antigen is not known. The data belong to a study of tumor-infiltrating lymphocytes in primary liver carcinoma. The study's findings and limits: Compared with tumor region pairs, tumor-adjacent and tumor-blood pairs overlapped less.

The study extracted blood RNA from unsorted whole blood and also extracted germline DNA. TCR beta cDNA was made from 500 ng total RNA with a constant-region primer. Generation of the TCR beta libraries relied on three nested multiplex PCR rounds using slightly modified ARM-PCR. TCRdb passed the multiplex PCR reads through MiXCR, listing each CDR3 protein once. The repertoire holds 150,000 to 200,000 distinct CDR3 sequences, with about 60% as singletons. The receptor's source is a man aged 40-50 years with primary liver carcinoma and hepatitis B virus infection. Specimen: peripheral blood.

CDR3 sequence (DNA): TGCGCCAGCAGCCAAGTTACAACTGGGGCCAACGTCCTGACTTTC. Its translation is CASSQVTTGANVLTF. This chain joins TRBV4-1 and TRBJ2-6, with no clear D. This CDR3 spans 15 amino acids. Germline V gene sequence: CDR1 MGHRA, CDR2 YSYEKL. V was cut by 1 base and J by 2 bases, with 6 bases left in between.